This TCR beta chain was captured in a study of cytomegalovirus exposure and HLA in healthy donors. Using immunoSEQ multiplex PCR, the repertoire was profiled, and TCRdb retains in-frame clones only, with some absent. The table records around 70,000 clones, 94% of them present only once. Losses at the gene ends were 2 bases for V and 7 bases for J; bases not matched to a gene: 5. This CDR3 is 15 amino acids long. Germline values: CDR1 MNHEY, CDR2 SVGAGI. The receptor comes from a woman aged 18-35 years in good health and CMV-seronegative. The sample taken for sequencing was PBMCs. The gene calls are TRBV6-5 and TRBJ1-6, with 7 bases fitting TRBD1. The CDR3 loop is CASSYGQDGNSPLHF. The CDR3 coding sequence is TGTGCCAGCAGTTACGGACAGGATGGAAATTCACCCCTCCACTTT.